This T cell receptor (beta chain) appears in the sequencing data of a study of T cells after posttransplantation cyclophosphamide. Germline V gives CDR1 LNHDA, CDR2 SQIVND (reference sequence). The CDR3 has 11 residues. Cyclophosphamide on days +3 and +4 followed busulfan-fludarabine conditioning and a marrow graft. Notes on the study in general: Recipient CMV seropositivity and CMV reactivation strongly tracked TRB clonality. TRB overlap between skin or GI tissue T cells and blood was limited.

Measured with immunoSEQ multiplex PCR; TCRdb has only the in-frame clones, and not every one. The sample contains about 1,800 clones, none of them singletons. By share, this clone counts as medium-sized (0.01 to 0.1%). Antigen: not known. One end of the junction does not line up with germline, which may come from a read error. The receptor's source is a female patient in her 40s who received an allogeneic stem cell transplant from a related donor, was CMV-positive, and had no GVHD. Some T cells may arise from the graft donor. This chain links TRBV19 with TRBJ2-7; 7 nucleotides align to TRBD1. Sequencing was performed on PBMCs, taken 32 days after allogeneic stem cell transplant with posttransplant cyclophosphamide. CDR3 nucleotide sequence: TGTGCCAGAGAAAGATCCGGGACAGCAGACTTC. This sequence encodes CARERSGTADF.